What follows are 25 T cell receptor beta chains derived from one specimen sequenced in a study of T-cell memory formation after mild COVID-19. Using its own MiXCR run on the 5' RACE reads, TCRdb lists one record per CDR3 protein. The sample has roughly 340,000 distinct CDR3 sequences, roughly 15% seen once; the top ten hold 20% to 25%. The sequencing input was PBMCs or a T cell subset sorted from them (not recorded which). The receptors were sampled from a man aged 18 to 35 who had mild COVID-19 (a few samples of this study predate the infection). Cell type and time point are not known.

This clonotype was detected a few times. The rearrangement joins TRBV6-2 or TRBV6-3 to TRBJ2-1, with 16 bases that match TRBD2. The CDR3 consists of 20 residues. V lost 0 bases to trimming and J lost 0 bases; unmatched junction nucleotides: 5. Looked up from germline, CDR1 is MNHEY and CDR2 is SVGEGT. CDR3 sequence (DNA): TGTGCCAGCAGTTACTCGCCGGGACTAGCGGGGGGGCGCTCCTACAATGAGCAGTTCTTC. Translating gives CASSYSPGLAGGRSYNEQFF.

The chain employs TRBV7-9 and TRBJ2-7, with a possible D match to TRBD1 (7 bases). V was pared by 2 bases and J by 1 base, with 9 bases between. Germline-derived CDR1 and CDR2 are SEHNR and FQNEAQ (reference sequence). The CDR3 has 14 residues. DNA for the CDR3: TGTGCCAGCAGCTTACAGGGGGGTTCCTACGAGCAGTACTTC. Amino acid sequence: CASSLQGGSYEQYF.

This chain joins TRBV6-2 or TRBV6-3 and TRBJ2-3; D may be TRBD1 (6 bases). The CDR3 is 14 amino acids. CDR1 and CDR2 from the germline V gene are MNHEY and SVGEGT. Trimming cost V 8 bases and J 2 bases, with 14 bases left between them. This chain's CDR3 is CASEQGANTDTQYF. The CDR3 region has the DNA TGTGCCAGCGAACAGGGAGCTAACACAGATACGCAGTATTTT.

The DNA of the CDR3 is TGTGCCAGCAACCCCACTGGGACTAGCGGGGGGAACACCGGGGAGCTGTTTTTT. Translating gives CASNPTGTSGGNTGELFF. The chain links TRBV4-2 to TRBJ2-2; 14 bases are shared with TRBD2. CDR3 length: 18 residues. Looked up from germline, CDR1 is LGHNA and CDR2 is YNFKEQ. With V trimmed by 7 bases and J by 1 base, 8 bases remained unmatched.

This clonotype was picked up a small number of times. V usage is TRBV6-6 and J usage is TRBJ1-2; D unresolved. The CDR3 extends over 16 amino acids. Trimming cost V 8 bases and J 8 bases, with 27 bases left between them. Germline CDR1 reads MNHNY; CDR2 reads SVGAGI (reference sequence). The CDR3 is CASVLGSGSRSGGYTF. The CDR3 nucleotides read TGTGCCAGCGTCCTAGGGTCCGGTAGCAGGTCGGGGGGCTACACCTTC.

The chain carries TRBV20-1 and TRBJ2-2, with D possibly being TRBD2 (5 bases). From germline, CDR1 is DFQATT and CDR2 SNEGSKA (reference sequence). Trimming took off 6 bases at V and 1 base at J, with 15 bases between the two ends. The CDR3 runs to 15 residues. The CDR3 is CSAPEPGRNTGELFF. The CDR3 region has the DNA TGCAGTGCCCCTGAACCGGGGAGGAACACCGGGGAGCTGTTTTTT.

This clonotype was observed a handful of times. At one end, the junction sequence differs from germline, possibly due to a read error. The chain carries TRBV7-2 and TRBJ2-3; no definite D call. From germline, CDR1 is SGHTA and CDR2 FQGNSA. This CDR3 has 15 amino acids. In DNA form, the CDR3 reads TGTGCCAGCAGCCCCCGACGGTTAAGCACGGATACGCAGTATTTT. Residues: CASSPRRLSTDTQYF.

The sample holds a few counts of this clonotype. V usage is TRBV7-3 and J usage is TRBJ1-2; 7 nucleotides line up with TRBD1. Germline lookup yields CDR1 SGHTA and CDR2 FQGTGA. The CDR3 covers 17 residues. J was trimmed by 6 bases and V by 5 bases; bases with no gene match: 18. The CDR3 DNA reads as TGTGCCAGCAGCCCCGACAGCCTTACCGGGACAGTAAATGGCTACACCTTC. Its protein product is CASSPDSLTGTVNGYTF.

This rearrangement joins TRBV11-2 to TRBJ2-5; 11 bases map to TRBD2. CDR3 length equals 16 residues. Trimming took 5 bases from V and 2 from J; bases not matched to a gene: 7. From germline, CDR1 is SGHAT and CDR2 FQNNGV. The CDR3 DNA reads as TGTGCCAGCAGCGGGATGACTAGCGGGGTACAAGAGACCCAGTACTTC. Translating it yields CASSGMTSGVQETQYF. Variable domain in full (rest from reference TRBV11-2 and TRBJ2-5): EAGVAQSPRYKIIEKRQSVAFWCNPISGHATLYWYQQILGQGPKLLIQFQNNGVVDDSQLPKDRFSAERLKGVDSTLKIQPAKLEDSAVYLCASSGMTSGVQETQYFGPGTRLLVL.

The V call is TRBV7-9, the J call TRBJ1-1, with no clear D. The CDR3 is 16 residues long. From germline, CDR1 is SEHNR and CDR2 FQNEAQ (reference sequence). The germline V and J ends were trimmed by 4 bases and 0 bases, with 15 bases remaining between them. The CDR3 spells CASSSARQIMNTEAFF. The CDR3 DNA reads TGTGCCAGCAGCTCGGCCAGGCAAATCATGAACACTGAAGCTTTCTTT.

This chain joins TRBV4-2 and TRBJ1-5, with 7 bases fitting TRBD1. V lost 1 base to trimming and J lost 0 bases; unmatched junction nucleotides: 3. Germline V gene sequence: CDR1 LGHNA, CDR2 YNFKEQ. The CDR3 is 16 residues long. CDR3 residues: CASSQVQGNSNQPQHF. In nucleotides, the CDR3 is TGTGCCAGCAGCCAAGTACAGGGGAATAGCAATCAGCCCCAGCATTTT.

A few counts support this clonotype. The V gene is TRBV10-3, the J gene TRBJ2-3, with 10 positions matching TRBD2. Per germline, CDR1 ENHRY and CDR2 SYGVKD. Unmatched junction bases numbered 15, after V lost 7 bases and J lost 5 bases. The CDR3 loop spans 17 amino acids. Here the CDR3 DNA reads TGTGCCATCAAACGGGTCAGGCTAGCGGGGGATGAAGATACGCAGTATTTT. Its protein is CAIKRVRLAGDEDTQYF.

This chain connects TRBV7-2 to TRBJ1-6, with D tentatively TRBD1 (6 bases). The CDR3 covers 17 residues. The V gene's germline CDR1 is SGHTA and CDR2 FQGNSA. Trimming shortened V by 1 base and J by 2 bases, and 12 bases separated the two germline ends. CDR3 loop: CASSLGGGEAYNSPLHF. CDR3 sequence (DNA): TGTGCCAGCAGCTTAGGAGGGGGGGAAGCCTATAATTCACCCCTCCACTTT.

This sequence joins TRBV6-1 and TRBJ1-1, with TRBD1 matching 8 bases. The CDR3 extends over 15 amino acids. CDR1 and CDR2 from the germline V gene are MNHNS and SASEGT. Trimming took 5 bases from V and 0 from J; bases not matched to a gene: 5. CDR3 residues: CASSPWTGMNTEAFF. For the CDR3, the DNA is TGTGCCAGCAGTCCGTGGACAGGGATGAACACTGAAGCTTTCTTT.

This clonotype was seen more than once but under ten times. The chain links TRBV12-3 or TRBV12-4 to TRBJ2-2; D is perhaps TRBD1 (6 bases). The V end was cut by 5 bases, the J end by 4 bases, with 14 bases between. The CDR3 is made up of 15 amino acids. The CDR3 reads CASSDTGRPTGELFF. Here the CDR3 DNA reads TGTGCCAGCAGTGATACAGGGAGACCCACCGGGGAGCTGTTTTTT.

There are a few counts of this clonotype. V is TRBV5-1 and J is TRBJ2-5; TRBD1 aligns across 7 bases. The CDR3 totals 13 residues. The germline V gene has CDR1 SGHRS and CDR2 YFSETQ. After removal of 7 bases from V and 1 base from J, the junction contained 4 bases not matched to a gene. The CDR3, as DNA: TGCGCCAGCCGGGACAGACCCCAAGAGACCCAGTACTTC. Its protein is CASRDRPQETQYF.

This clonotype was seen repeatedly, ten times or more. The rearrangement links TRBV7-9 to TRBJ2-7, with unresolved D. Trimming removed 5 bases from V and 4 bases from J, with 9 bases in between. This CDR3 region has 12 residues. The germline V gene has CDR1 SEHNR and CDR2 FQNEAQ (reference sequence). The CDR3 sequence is CASSLTGYEQYV. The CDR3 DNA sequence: TGTGCCAGCAGCCTGACCGGGTACGAGCAGTACGTC.

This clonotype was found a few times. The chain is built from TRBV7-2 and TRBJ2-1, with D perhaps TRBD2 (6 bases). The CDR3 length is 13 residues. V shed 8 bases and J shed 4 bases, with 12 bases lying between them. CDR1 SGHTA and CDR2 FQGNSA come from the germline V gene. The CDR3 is CASAIRGYNEQFF. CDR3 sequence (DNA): TGTGCCAGCGCAATTCGGGGGTACAATGAGCAGTTCTTC.

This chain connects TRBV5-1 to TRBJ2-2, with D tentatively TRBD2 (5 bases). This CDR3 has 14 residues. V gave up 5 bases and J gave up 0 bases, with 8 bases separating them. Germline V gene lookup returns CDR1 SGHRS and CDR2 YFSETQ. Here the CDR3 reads CASRAAPNTGELFF. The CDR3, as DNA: TGCGCCAGCAGAGCGGCACCGAACACCGGGGAGCTGTTTTTT.

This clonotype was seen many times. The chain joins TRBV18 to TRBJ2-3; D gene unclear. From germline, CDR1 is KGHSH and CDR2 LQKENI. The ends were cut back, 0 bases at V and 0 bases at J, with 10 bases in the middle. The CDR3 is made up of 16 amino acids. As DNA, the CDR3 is TGTGCCAGCTCACCACCTAGGATTTTTAGCACAGATACGCAGTATTTT. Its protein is CASSPPRIFSTDTQYF. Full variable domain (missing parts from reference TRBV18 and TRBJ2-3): NAGVMQNPRHLVRRRGQEARLRCSPMKGHSHVYWYRQLPEEGLKFMVYLQKENIIDESGMPKERFSAEFPKEGPSILRIQQVVRGDSAAYFCASSPPRIFSTDTQYFGPGTRLTVL.

The CDR3 region is CASRIHPAYTEAFF. DNA of the CDR3: TGCGCCAGCAGGATTCATCCAGCGTACACTGAAGCTTTCTTT. The chain uses TRBV5-1 and TRBJ1-1; no clear D gene. Trimming took 5 bases from V and 3 from J, leaving 14 bases between them. This CDR3 region has 14 residues. Germline CDR1 reads SGHRS; CDR2 reads YFSETQ.

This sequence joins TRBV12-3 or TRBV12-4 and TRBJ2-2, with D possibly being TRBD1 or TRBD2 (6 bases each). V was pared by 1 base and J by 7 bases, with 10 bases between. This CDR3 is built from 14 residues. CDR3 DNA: TGTGCCAGCAGTTTAGTGGGGGGCTTCGGGGAGCTGTTTTTT. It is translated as CASSLVGGFGELFF.

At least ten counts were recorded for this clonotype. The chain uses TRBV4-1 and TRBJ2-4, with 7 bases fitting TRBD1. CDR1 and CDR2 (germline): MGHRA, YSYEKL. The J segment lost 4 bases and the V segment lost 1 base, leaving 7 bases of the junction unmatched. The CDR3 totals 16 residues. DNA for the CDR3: TGCGCCAGCAGCCAAGTCGTCCGGGACAGAAAAAACATTCAGTACTTC. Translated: CASSQVVRDRKNIQYF.

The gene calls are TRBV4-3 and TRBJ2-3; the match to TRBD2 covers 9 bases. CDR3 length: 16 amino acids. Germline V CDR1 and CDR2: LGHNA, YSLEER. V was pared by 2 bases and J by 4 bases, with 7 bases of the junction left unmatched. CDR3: CASSQSRGGRADTQYF. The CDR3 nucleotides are TGCGCCAGCAGCCAATCGCGGGGGGGCAGGGCAGATACGCAGTATTTT.

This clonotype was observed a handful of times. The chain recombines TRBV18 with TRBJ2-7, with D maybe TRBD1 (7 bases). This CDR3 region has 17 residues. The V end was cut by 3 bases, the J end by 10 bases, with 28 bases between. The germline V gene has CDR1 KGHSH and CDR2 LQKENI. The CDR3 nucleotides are TGTGCCAGCTCACCGCGGGGAGGACAGGTCATTGACTTACGCCAGTACTTC. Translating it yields CASSPRGGQVIDLRQYF.